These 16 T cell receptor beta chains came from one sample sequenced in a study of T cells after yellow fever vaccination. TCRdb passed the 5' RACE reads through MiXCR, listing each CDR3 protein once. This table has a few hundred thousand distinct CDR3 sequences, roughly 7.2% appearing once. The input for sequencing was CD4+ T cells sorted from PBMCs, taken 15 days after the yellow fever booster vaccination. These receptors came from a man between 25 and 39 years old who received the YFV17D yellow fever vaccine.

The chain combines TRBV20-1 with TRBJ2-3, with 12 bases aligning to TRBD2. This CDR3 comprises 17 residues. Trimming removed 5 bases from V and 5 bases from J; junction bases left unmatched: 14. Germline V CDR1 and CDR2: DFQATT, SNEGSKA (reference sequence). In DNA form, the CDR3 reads TGCAGTGCTCCTGGCTTTTCGGGACTAGCGGGTGGAGATACGCAGTATTTT. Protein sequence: CSAPGFSGLAGGDTQYF.

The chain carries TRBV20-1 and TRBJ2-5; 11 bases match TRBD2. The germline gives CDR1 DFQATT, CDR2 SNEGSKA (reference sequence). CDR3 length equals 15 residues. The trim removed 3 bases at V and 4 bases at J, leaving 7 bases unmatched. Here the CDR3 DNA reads TGCAGTGCTAGCAGGGGGCTAGCGGGAGGAGAGACCCAGTACTTC. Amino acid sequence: CSASRGLAGGETQYF.

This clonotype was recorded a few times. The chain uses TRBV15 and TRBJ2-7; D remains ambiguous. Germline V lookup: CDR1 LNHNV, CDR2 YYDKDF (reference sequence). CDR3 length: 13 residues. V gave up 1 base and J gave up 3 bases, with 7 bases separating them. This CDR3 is CATSRALFYEQYF. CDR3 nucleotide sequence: TGTGCCACCAGCAGAGCCTTATTCTACGAGCAGTACTTC.

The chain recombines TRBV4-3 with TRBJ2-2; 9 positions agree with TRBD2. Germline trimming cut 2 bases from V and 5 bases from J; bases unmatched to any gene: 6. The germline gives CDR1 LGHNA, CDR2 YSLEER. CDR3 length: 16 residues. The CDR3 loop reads CASSQSLAGDTGELFF. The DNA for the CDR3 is TGCGCCAGCAGCCAATCTTTAGCGGGAGATACCGGGGAGCTGTTTTTT.

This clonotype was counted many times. This CDR3 reads CAWSVPAGTQYF. DNA of the CDR3: TGTGCCTGGAGTGTCCCCGCCGGTACCCAGTACTTC. This chain connects TRBV30 to TRBJ2-5; D uncertain. Germline V lookup: CDR1 GTSNPN, CDR2 SVGIG (reference sequence). V dropped 0 bases and J dropped 8 bases, with 10 bases sitting between them. This CDR3 is 12 amino acids long.

As DNA, the CDR3 is TGTGCCAGCAGCTCTGGACACGACACTGAAGCTTTCTTT. It is translated as CASSSGHDTEAFF. V usage is TRBV7-8 and J usage is TRBJ1-1; the D gene is possibly TRBD1 (5 bases). From germline, CDR1 is SGHVS and CDR2 FQNEAQ. The CDR3 is 13 residues long. V shed 4 bases and J shed 3 bases, with 9 bases lying between them.

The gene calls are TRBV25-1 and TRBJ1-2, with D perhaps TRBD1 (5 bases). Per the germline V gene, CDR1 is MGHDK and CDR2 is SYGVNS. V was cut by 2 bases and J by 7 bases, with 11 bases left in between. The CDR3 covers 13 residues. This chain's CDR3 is CASSEQGWPGYTF. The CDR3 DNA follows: TGTGCCAGCAGTGAACAGGGATGGCCTGGCTACACCTTC.

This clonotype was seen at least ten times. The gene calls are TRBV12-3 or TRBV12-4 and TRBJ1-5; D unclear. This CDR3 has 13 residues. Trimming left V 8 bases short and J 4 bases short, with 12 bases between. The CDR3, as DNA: TGTGCCAGCTCGGGAGGGATAAATCAGCCCCAGCATTTT. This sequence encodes CASSGGINQPQHF.

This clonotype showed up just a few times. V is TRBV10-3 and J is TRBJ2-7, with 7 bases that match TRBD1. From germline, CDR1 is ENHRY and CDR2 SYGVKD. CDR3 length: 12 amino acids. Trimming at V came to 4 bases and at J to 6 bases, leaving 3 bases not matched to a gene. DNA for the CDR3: TGTGCCATCAGTGTGACAGGGCGCGAGCAGTACTTC. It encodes CAISVTGREQYF.

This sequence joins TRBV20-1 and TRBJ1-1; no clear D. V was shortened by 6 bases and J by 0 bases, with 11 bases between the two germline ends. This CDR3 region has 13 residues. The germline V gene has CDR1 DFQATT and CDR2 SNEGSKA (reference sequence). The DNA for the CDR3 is TGCAGTGCGCAGGCCCACATGAACACTGAAGCTTTCTTT. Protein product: CSAQAHMNTEAFF.

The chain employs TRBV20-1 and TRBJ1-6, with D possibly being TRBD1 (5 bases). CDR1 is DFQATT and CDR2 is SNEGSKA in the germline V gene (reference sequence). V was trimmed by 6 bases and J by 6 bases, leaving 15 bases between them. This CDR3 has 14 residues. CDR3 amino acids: CSAGSGQGNSPLHF. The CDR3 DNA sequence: TGCAGTGCGGGCTCGGGGCAGGGTAATTCACCCCTCCACTTT.

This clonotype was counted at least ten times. In nucleotides, the CDR3 is TGTGCCAGCAGCCCGGACAGAACGTCATATCAGCCCCAGCATTTT. It translates to CASSPDRTSYQPQHF. The chain combines TRBV28 with TRBJ1-5, with a possible D match to TRBD1 (6 bases). The germline CDR1 and CDR2 sequences are MDHEN and SYDVKM. With 6 bases removed from V and 5 bases from J, the gap between germline ends came to 17 bases. CDR3 size: 15 residues.

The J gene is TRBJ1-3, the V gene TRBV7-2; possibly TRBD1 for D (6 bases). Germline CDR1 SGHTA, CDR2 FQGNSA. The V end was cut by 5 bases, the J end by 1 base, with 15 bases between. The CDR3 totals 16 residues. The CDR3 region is CASSQQGPASGNTIYF. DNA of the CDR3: TGTGCCAGCAGCCAACAGGGACCCGCTTCTGGAAACACCATATATTTT.

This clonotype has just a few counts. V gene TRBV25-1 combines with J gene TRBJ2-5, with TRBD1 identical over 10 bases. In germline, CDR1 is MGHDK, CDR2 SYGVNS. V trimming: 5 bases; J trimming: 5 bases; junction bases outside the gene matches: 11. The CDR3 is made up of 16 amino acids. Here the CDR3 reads CASSTPRQGASETQYF. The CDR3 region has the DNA TGTGCCAGCAGTACCCCCAGACAGGGGGCTTCGGAGACCCAGTACTTC.

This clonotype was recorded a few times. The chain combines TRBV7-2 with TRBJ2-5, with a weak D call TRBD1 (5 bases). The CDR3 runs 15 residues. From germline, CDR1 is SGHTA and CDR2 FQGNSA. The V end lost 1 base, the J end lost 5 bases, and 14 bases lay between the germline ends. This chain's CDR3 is CASSLGWGRAETQYF. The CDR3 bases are TGTGCCAGCAGCTTAGGGTGGGGCCGAGCGGAGACCCAGTACTTC.

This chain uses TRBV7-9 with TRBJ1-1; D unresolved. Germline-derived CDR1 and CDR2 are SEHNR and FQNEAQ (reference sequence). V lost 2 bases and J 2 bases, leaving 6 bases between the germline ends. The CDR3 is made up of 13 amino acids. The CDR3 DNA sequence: TGTGCCAGCAGCTTACATCCCAACACTGAAGCTTTCTTT. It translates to CASSLHPNTEAFF.